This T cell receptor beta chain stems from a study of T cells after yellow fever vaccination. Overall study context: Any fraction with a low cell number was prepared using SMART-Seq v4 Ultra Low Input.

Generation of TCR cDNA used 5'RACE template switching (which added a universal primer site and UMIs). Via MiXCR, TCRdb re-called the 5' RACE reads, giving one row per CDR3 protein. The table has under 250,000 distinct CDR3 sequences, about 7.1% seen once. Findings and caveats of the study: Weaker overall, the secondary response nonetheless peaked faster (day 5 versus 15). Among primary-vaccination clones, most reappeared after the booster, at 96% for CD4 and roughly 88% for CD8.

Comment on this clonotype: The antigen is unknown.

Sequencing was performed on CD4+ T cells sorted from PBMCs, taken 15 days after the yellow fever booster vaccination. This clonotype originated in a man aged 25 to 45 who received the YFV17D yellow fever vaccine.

As DNA, the CDR3 is TGTGCCAGCAGCCCCGCAGGGGATACGCAGTATTTT. Its protein is CASSPAGDTQYF. V and J are TRBV7-2 and TRBJ2-3, with a possible D match to TRBD1 (5 bases). This CDR3 has 12 amino acids. The V gene's germline CDR1 is SGHTA and CDR2 FQGNSA. Trimming took 5 bases from V and 6 from J, leaving 9 bases between them.